Shown below are 26 T cell receptor beta chains from a single sample sequenced in a study of CD8+CD57+ T cells in acquired aplastic anemia. Genomic DNA provided the template from which TCR beta VDJ and CDR3 profiles were obtained. TCRdb called the reads again in MiXCR, with one record for every CDR3 protein. The table lists about 130,000 distinct CDR3 sequences, 48% of them singletons. The source material was sorted CD4+, CD8+, or CD8+CD57+ T cells (not recorded which) from PBMCs. The source is a human donor in good health, serving as a control.

There are many counts of this clonotype. This chain connects TRBV2 to TRBJ2-7, with 10 bases that match TRBD2. Germline CDR1 is SNHLY and CDR2 is FYNNEI. This CDR3 is 18 amino acids long. V lost 7 bases to trimming and J lost 7 bases; unmatched junction nucleotides: 22. Here the CDR3 DNA reads TGTGCCAGCACCCGGGGGGGTCTTAGCGGGGGGTTCGGATCGGAGCAGTACTTC. Protein product: CASTRGGLSGGFGSEQYF.

This clonotype was seen repeatedly, ten times or more. The chain combines TRBV7-2 with TRBJ2-7, with 11 bases that match TRBD1. The germline V gene encodes CDR1 SGHTA and CDR2 FQGNSA. There are 14 residues in the CDR3. V was clipped by 5 bases and J by 6 bases; unmatched bases: 6. CDR3 amino acids: CASSPGQGEGEQYF. Here the CDR3 DNA reads TGTGCCAGCAGCCCGGGACAGGGGGAGGGCGAGCAGTACTTC.

The chain combines TRBV7-7 with TRBJ2-7; D is perhaps TRBD1 or TRBD2 (6 bases each). Germline V CDR1 and CDR2: SSHAT, FNYEAQ (reference sequence). Trimming shortened V by 6 bases and J by 3 bases, and 18 bases separated the two germline ends. The CDR3 loop spans 15 amino acids. For the CDR3, the DNA is TGTGCCAGCAGACGATCGGGGGCAGGGCACTACGAGCAGTACTTC. As protein: CASRRSGAGHYEQYF.

Points on this clonotype: An end of the junction differs from the germline gene, which may be a read error. The CDR3 sequence: CAGSEEGGLNEKLFF. The CDR3 coding sequence is TGTGCCGGCAGTGAAGAAGGCGGTCTTAATGAGAAACTGTTTTTT. The chain couples TRBV2 to TRBJ1-4; unclear D gene. The CDR3 totals 15 residues. The germline V gene has CDR1 SNHLY and CDR2 FYNNEI.

Ten or more counts support this clonotype. This chain joins TRBV19 and TRBJ1-4; D is possibly TRBD1 (6 bases). Trimming removed 4 bases at V and 8 bases at J, with 20 bases between. Germline V gene data show CDR1 as LNHDA and CDR2 as SQIVND (reference sequence). CDR3 length: 16 amino acids. Here the CDR3 DNA reads TGTGCCAGTAGTAACTATCATACAGGGTTGGCAGAAAAACTGTTTTTT. Translation: CASSNYHTGLAEKLFF. Supplemented by reference TRBV19 and TRBJ1-4, the full variable domain reads DGGITQSPKYLFRKEGQNVTLSCEQNLNHDAMYWYRQDPGQGLRLIYYSQIVNDFQKGDIAEGYSVSREKKESFPLTVTSAQKNPTAFYLCASSNYHTGLAEKLFFGSGTQLSVL.

This chain uses TRBV20-1 with TRBJ1-4; the D is unclear. Deletions cut 0 bases from V and 10 bases from J, with 12 bases between. Germline CDR1 and CDR2: DFQATT and SNEGSKA (reference sequence). The CDR3 spans 13 residues. Here the CDR3 DNA reads TGCAGTGCTAGAGATTTACAGTCAGGAAAACTGTTTTTT. It translates to CSARDLQSGKLFF.

The chain is built from TRBV20-1 and TRBJ1-5, with no clear D. V was clipped by 0 bases and J by 0 bases, with 9 bases between them. The CDR3 totals 15 residues. CDR1 is DFQATT and CDR2 is SNEGSKA in the germline V gene (reference sequence). This CDR3 reads CSARDRVNSNQPQHF. The CDR3 DNA sequence: TGCAGTGCTAGAGATAGGGTTAATAGCAATCAGCCCCAGCATTTT.

There are many counts of this clonotype. The rearrangement uses TRBV18 and TRBJ1-2, with 11 bases identical to TRBD1. The germline V gene has CDR1 KGHSH and CDR2 LQKENI. Trimming at V came to 6 bases and at J to 6 bases, leaving 6 bases not matched to a gene. The CDR3 consists of 14 residues. DNA of the CDR3: TGTGCCAGCTCCCCCTCGGACAGGGGGCATGGCTACACCTTC. Its translation is CASSPSDRGHGYTF.

The J gene is TRBJ1-5, the V gene TRBV7-9, with 7 bases identical to TRBD1. This CDR3 is built from 14 residues. With V trimmed by 8 bases and J by 4 bases, 8 bases remained unmatched. Germline values: CDR1 SEHNR, CDR2 FQNEAQ (reference sequence). In DNA form, the CDR3 reads TGTGCCAGCTCCGGGACAGCGAATAATCAGCCCCAGCATTTT. It translates to CASSGTANNQPQHF.

This clonotype was detected only once. The chain joins TRBV24-1 to TRBJ1-4, with TRBD1 matching 10 bases. CDR1 is KGHDR and CDR2 is SFDVKD in the germline V gene. The CDR3 has 16 residues. Losses at the gene ends were 3 bases for V and 6 bases for J; bases not matched to a gene: 6. CDR3 sequence reads: CATSDPSGQGHEKLFF. Here the CDR3 DNA reads TGTGCCACCAGTGATCCGTCGGGACAGGGGCATGAAAAACTGTTTTTT.

Comment on this clonotype: A much larger clone lies a single base off, so this may be a read error. The chain carries TRBV4-2 and TRBJ1-6; 7 bases are shared with TRBD1. The V gene's germline CDR1 is LGHNA and CDR2 YNFKEQ. This CDR3 region has 16 residues. CDR3 sequence: CASTKTGSSYDSPLHF. In DNA form, the CDR3 reads TGTGCCAGCACCAAGACAGGGAGCTCCTATGATTCACCCCTCCACTTT.

Only a few counts were recorded for this clonotype. The genes are TRBV24-1 and TRBJ1-6, with a tentative D call TRBD1 (5 bases). Trimming removed 2 bases from V and 10 bases from J, with 17 bases in between. This CDR3 has 16 amino acids. Germline values: CDR1 KGHDR, CDR2 SFDVKD. The CDR3, as DNA: TGTGCCACCAGTGATTCGACAGAGCCGGGAGGGTCACCCCTCCACTTT. Protein sequence: CATSDSTEPGGSPLHF.

This clonotype was detected many times. This chain links TRBV20-1 with TRBJ2-7; no reliable D call. The CDR3 contains 12 residues. Germline V CDR1 and CDR2: DFQATT, SNEGSKA (reference sequence). CDR3 bases: TGCAGCGCCAGACTGGATGGCTACGAGCAGTACTTC. Translation: CSARLDGYEQYF.

This clonotype was counted many times. The chain couples TRBV2 to TRBJ2-2, with a weak D call TRBD2 (7 bases). Germline CDR1 and CDR2: SNHLY and FYNNEI. Deletions cut 10 bases from V and 3 bases from J, with 12 bases between. The CDR3 contains 13 residues. CDR3 in DNA: TGTGCCACTCGGGGGGCTCACACCGGGGAGCTGTTTTTT. It encodes CATRGAHTGELFF.

Note on this clonotype: Possible read error: a much larger clone is one base away. This chain connects TRBV5-1 to TRBJ2-3; no firm D call. CDR1 and CDR2 (germline): SGHRS, YFSETQ. This CDR3 region has 16 residues. Trimming shortened V by 4 bases and J by 1 base, and 16 bases separated the two germline ends. CDR3 in amino acids: CASSPSGGMGTDTQYF. CDR3 nucleotides: TGCGCCAGCAGCCCCTCCGGTGGGATGGGCACAGATACGCAGTATTTT. Filled out from reference TRBV5-1 and TRBJ2-3, the complete variable domain reads KAGVTQTPRYLIKTRGQQVTLSCSPISGHRSVSWYQQTPGQGLQFLFEYFSETQRNKGNFPGRFSGRQFSNSRSEMNVSTLELGDSALYLCASSPSGGMGTDTQYFGPGTRLTVL.

This clonotype was detected ten times or more. The V and J genes are TRBV2 and TRBJ1-5, with TRBD1 identical over 8 bases. Germline trimming cut 7 bases from V and 3 bases from J; bases unmatched to any gene: 5. Germline CDR1 and CDR2: SNHLY and FYNNEI. The CDR3 has 14 amino acids. This chain's CDR3 is CASTRTGNNQPQHF. In DNA form, the CDR3 reads TGTGCCAGCACCAGGACAGGGAACAATCAGCCCCAGCATTTT.

The chain is built from TRBV5-1 and TRBJ2-3, with TRBD1 as a possible D gene (6 bases). Trimming left V 4 bases short and J 11 bases short, with 23 bases between. The CDR3 has 15 amino acids. Germline values: CDR1 SGHRS, CDR2 YFSETQ. CDR3 sequence: CASSATTGLGNEQYF. The CDR3 DNA reads as TGCGCCAGCAGCGCTACGACAGGCTTGGGCAATGAGCAGTATTTT.

In this sample, this clonotype turned up many times. The chain has TRBV6-1 and TRBJ2-7; D unclear. The CDR3 has 12 residues. Trimming pared 8 bases from V and 1 base from J, leaving 9 bases between. Germline values: CDR1 MNHNS, CDR2 SASEGT. The DNA for the CDR3 is TGTGCCAGCGAGAAGGTTTCCTACGAGCAGTACTTC. Its protein is CASEKVSYEQYF.

The chain has TRBV5-6 and TRBJ2-2; a weak D match, TRBD1 (6 bases). CDR1 is SGHDT, CDR2 YYEEEE, per germline. This CDR3 contains 15 residues. V shed 0 bases and J shed 5 bases, with 11 bases lying between them. CDR3 DNA sequence: TGTGCCAGCAGCTTGGCACAGGGTTGGACCGGGGAGCTGTTTTTT. This translates into CASSLAQGWTGELFF.

Many counts were recorded for this clonotype. This chain uses TRBV19 with TRBJ2-6; D is undetermined. Trimming took 5 bases from V and 0 from J, leaving 8 bases between them. The CDR3 runs to 15 residues. Germline values: CDR1 LNHDA, CDR2 SQIVND (reference sequence). CDR3 protein: CASSRVISGANVLTF. CDR3 in DNA: TGTGCCAGTAGTCGCGTCATCTCTGGGGCCAACGTCCTGACTTTC.

CDR3 amino acids: CASSQTEGGYTF. The CDR3 DNA reads as TGTGCCAGCAGTCAGACCGAGGGGGGCTACACCTTC. The rearrangement links TRBV2 to TRBJ1-2, with D possibly matching TRBD1 (5 bases). Germline V gives CDR1 SNHLY, CDR2 FYNNEI. The CDR3 has 12 amino acids. V lost 5 bases and J 8 bases, leaving 12 bases between the germline ends.

This chain uses TRBV6-1 with TRBJ1-2, with 8 bases that match TRBD1. The CDR3 has 13 residues. The junction had 7 bases not matched to a gene; V was cut back by 6 bases and J by 7 bases. Germline V gene lookup returns CDR1 MNHNS and CDR2 SASEGT. This CDR3 is CASRLDRGSGYTF. In DNA, the CDR3 is TGTGCCAGCAGACTAGACAGGGGTTCTGGCTACACCTTC.

The chain uses TRBV7-9 and TRBJ1-2; possibly TRBD1 for D (6 bases). With 5 bases removed from V and 1 base from J, the gap between germline ends came to 14 bases. CDR1 and CDR2 (germline): SEHNR, FQNEAQ (reference sequence). The CDR3 extends over 15 amino acids. CDR3 sequence reads: CASSSRSGVNYGYTF. In DNA form, the CDR3 reads TGTGCCAGCAGCAGCAGATCAGGGGTTAACTATGGCTACACCTTC.

The chain recombines TRBV20-1 with TRBJ2-7, with TRBD2 identical over 10 bases. The ends lost 3 bases at V and 6 bases at J; junction bases unmatched: 2. There are 12 residues in the CDR3. Germline lookup yields CDR1 DFQATT and CDR2 SNEGSKA (reference sequence). The CDR3 spells CSARSGGAEQYF. The CDR3 DNA reads TGCAGTGCTAGGAGCGGGGGGGCCGAGCAGTACTTC.

This clonotype was detected ten times or more. This chain joins TRBV5-4 and TRBJ1-4; D possibly corresponds to TRBD1 (5 bases). Trimming shortened V by 2 bases and J by 8 bases, and 10 bases separated the two germline ends. The germline gives CDR1 SGHNT, CDR2 YYREEE (reference sequence). The CDR3 length is 13 residues. The CDR3 nucleotides read TGTGCCAGCAGCTTCGGGACGATGGAAAAACTGTTTTTT. This translates into CASSFGTMEKLFF.

The V call is TRBV10-3, the J call TRBJ1-6; possibly TRBD1 for D (6 bases). The germline V and J ends were trimmed by 6 bases and 7 bases, with 13 bases remaining between them. Germline V CDR1 and CDR2: ENHRY, SYGVKD. The CDR3 has 14 amino acids. CDR3 bases: TGTGCCATCAGCGTGACAGGAGTCAATTCACCCCTCCACTTT. It codes for CAISVTGVNSPLHF.